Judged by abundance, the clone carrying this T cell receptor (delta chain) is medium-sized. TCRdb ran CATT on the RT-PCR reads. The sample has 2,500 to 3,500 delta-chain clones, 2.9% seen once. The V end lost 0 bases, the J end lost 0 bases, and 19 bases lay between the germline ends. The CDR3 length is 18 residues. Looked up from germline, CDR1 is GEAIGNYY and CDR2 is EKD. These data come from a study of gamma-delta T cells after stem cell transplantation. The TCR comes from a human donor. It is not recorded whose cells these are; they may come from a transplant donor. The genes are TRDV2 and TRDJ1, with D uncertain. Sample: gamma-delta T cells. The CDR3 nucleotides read TGTGCCTGTGACACCCTTAACCTTGAAGAGAAGTACACCGATAAACTCATCTTT. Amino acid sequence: CACDTLNLEEKYTDKLIF.